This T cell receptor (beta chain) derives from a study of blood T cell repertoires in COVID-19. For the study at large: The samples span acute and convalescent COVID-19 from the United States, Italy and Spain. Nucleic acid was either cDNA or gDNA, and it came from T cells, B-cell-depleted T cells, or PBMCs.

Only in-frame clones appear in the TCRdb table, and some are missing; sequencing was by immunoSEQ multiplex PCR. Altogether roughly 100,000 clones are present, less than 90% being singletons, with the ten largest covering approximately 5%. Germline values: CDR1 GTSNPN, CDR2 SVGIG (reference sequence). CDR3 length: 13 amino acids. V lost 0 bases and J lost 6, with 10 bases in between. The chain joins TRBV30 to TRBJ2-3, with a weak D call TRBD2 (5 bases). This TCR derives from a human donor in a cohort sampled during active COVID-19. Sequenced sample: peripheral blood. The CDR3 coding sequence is TGTGCCTGGAGTGTACTAGGTGGCGATACGCAGTATTTT. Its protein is CAWSVLGGDTQYF.